Shown below are 5 T cell receptor beta chains from a single sample sequenced in a study of post-analysis software for immune sequencing data. Points from the study as a whole: Patients carried roughly 5 TRBV segments more frequently than controls did, and TRBV5-6, TRBV5-1 and TRBV20-1 were among them.

For these TCRs, the target antigens are not known. Libraries were made from TCR beta cDNA, and they carried unique molecular identifiers. TCRdb fed the PCR reads into MiXCR, producing one record per CDR3 protein. The top ten clones hold roughly 0.53% of a sample with about 760,000 distinct CDR3 sequences, less than 35% of them seen once. Material for sequencing was blood. Receptor source: a girl aged 5-17 years with multiple sclerosis.

The CDR3 reads CATNARTGPYEQYV. The CDR3 bases are TGTGCCACGAATGCCAGGACAGGGCCCTACGAGCAGTACGTC. The V and J genes are TRBV6-2 or TRBV6-3 and TRBJ2-7, with 8 bases fitting TRBD1. V lost 10 bases and J lost 2; bases outside the gene matches: 10. CDR3 length: 14 residues. The germline V gene encodes CDR1 MNHEY and CDR2 SVGEGT.

This clonotype was found a few times. This chain joins TRBV25-1 and TRBJ1-5, with unresolved D. The CDR3 consists of 13 residues. Looked up from germline, CDR1 is MGHDK and CDR2 is SYGVNS. V lost 8 bases to trimming and J lost 1 base, with 9 bases between them. The CDR3 is CASAPGSNQPQHF. The CDR3, as DNA: TGTGCCAGCGCCCCTGGGAGCAATCAGCCCCAGCATTTT.

The chain carries TRBV28 and TRBJ1-4; TRBD1 is a possible D gene (5 bases). Per the germline V gene, CDR1 is MDHEN and CDR2 is SYDVKM. This CDR3 has 14 amino acids. V was trimmed by 6 bases and J by 5 bases, leaving 13 bases between them. The CDR3 DNA follows: TGTGCCAGCAGGGGGGGAGGAACGAATGAAAAACTGTTTTTT. It encodes CASRGGGTNEKLFF.

The chain couples TRBV20-1 to TRBJ2-3; tentative D call: TRBD1 (5 bases). The ends were cut back, 1 base at V and 7 bases at J, with 12 bases in the middle. From germline, CDR1 is DFQATT and CDR2 SNEGSKA (reference sequence). There are 13 residues in the CDR3. CDR3 sequence (DNA): TGCAGTGCTAGAGGACAGTCCAGGAATACGCAGTATTTT. Residues: CSARGQSRNTQYF.

V gene TRBV20-1 combines with J gene TRBJ2-2; 8 bases align to TRBD2. The V and J ends lost 4 bases and 0 bases, in that order; junction bases with no gene match: 10. The germline gives CDR1 DFQATT, CDR2 SNEGSKA (reference sequence). This CDR3 has 17 amino acids. CDR3 amino acids: CSAIGETGGTNTGELFF. The DNA of the CDR3 is TGCAGTGCTATTGGTGAGACGGGGGGGACGAACACCGGGGAGCTGTTTTTT.